This TCR beta chain is from a study of blood T cell repertoires in COVID-19. Study-level background: From the United States, Italy and Spain came samples of acute and convalescent COVID-19.

This CDR3 region has 12 residues. The germline CDR1 and CDR2 sequences are SQVTM and ANQGSEA. Sequencing used immunoSEQ multiplex PCR; TCRdb keeps in-frame clones, though not all of them. Seen here are roughly 76,000 clones, around nine tenths observed once, and the top ten hold around 14%. This clonotype originated in a man aged 65-85 years with active or convalescent COVID-19. V and J are TRBV29-1 and TRBJ2-7; TRBD1 agrees at 10 bases. The sample taken for sequencing was peripheral blood. The CDR3 region has the DNA TGCAGTGGAGGGACAGGGGCCTACGAGCAGTACTTC. It codes for CSGGTGAYEQYF.